One T cell receptor beta chain is described in this entry. The antigen is not known. Germline assignment: CDR1 SEHNR and CDR2 FQNEAQ (reference sequence). The length of the CDR3 is 16 residues. After removal of 4 bases from V and 0 bases from J, the junction contained 6 bases not matched to a gene. TCRdb's copy holds only in-frame clones and misses some; the assay was immunoSEQ multiplex PCR. Of fewer than 85,000 clones in the sample, 86% were seen once. Cycle 7 day 1, cycle 4 day 1, and baseline were the timepoints at which blood was sampled. These data originate in a study of OX40 agonist ivuxolimab in advanced cancers. Overall study: Patients undergoing dose escalation presented with hepatocellular carcinoma, melanoma, renal cell or head and neck cancer. Eligibility admitted prior anti-PD-1, anti-PD-L1 or anti-CTLA-4 therapy; around 41% had some. Notes on the study in general: There was clonal expansion of CD4+ and CD8+ blood T cells by week 6 at 0.1 to 3.0 mg/kg.

The TCR originated in an adult with an advanced solid tumor such as melanoma, head and neck, liver or kidney cancer. The starting material was CD4+ or CD8+ T cells sorted from blood, obtained in a trial of the OX40 agonist ivuxolimab. The chain employs TRBV7-9 and TRBJ2-5; TRBD2 agrees at 9 bases. CDR3 in DNA: TGTGCCAGCAGCTCGCGACTAGCGGACAACCAAGAGACCCAGTACTTC. This translates into CASSSRLADNQETQYF.